A selection of T cell receptor beta chains follows, all from one sample in a study of tumor-infiltrating lymphocytes in primary liver carcinoma. TCRdb re-called the multiplex PCR reads through MiXCR, storing one row per CDR3 protein. The data show 100,000 or so distinct CDR3 sequences, around 84% seen once. The sequencing input was liver tumor tissue from sampling region 3. All receptors come from a man aged 40-49 years with primary liver carcinoma and hepatitis B virus infection. The CDR3 runs from the conserved cysteine through the conserved F or W. A D gene is named only where the DNA matches it firmly. The size entry is marked missing in some rows and otherwise reads once, few, many or a size class.

size: NA
D: TRBD2
J: TRBJ2-4
V: TRBV11-2
length: 16
DNA: TGTGCCAGCAGCTTAGATACTAGCGGGGCCAAAAACATTCAGTACTTC
CDR3: CASSLDTSGAKNIQYF

size: NA
D: TRBD1
J: TRBJ2-3
V: TRBV18
length: 13
DNA: TGTGCCAGCGGGGGACAGATTAATCAGCCCCAGTATTTT
CDR3: CASGGQINQPQYF

size: many
D: TRBD1
J: TRBJ2-1
V: TRBV28
length: 17
DNA: TGTGCCAGCAGTTCATGGGACAGAAGAAGCTCCTACAATGAGCAGTTCTTC
CDR3: CASSSWDRRSSYNEQFF

size: NA
D: TRBD1
J: TRBJ2-1
V: TRBV4-2
length: 15
DNA: TGTGCTAGCAACCAAGATTTCGGACAGGGAATTGAGCAGTTCTTC
CDR3: CASNQDFGQGIEQFF

size: NA
D: TRBD2
J: TRBJ2-2
V: TRBV9
length: 15
DNA: TGTGCCAGCAGGCCTACTAGCGGGGGCACCGGGGAGCTGTTTTTT
CDR3: CASRPTSGGTGELFF

size: NA
D: NA
J: TRBJ2-3
V: TRBV30
length: 14
DNA: TGTGCCGCACGTAGGGGGTTGAGGACAGTTACACAGTATTTT
CDR3: CAARRGLRTVTQYF

size: NA
D: NA
J: TRBJ2-5
V: TRBV6-1
length: 15
DNA: TGTGCGAGCTGGGGCATGCGGGCTAAGCTGGAGACCCAGTACTTC
CDR3: CASWGMRAKLETQYF

size: many
D: TRBD1
J: TRBJ1-4
V: TRBV7-9
length: 15
DNA: TGTGCCAGCAGCTACGGGACAGGGCTGAATGAAAAACTGTTTTTT
CDR3: CASSYGTGLNEKLFF

size: NA
D: NA
J: TRBJ1-1
V: TRBV5-4
length: 14
DNA: TGTGCCAGCAGCTTTCCCGCGGTGAACGCTGAAGCTTTCTTT
CDR3: CASSFPAVNAEAFF

size: NA
D: TRBD2
J: TRBJ2-3
V: TRBV6-5
length: 15
DNA: TGTGTAAGCAACCCAGGACAAGCGGGAACAGATACGCAGTATTTT
CDR3: CVSNPGQAGTDTQYF

size: NA
D: NA
J: TRBJ2-7
V: TRBV11-2
length: 12
DNA: TGTGCCAACTGTCCTGGGGGCTACGAGCAGTACTTC
CDR3: CANCPGGYEQYF

size: NA
D: NA
J: TRBJ2-5
V: TRBV7-9
length: 17
DNA: TGTGCCAGCAGTTTAGCGTGGATAGCGGGGACAGGAGAGACCCAGTACTTC
CDR3: CASSLAWIAGTGETQYF

size: NA
D: NA
J: TRBJ1-1
V: TRBV6-2/TRBV6-3
length: 16
DNA: TGTGCCAACACTATAATCTGGACGAGGGTAGTCAGTGAAGCTCTCTTT
CDR3: CANTIIWTRVVSEALF

size: NA
D: NA
J: TRBJ2-2
V: TRBV29-1
length: 13
DNA: TGCAGTGTTATCCCGACAGACACCAGGGAGTTGTTTTTT
CDR3: CSVIPTDTRELFF

size: NA
D: TRBD2
J: TRBJ2-3
V: TRBV6-2/TRBV6-3
length: 17
DNA: TGTGCCAATACTGGGACTAGTGGGAGGTGTAGGACAGATACGCAGTATTTT
CDR3: CANTGTSGRCRTDTQYF

size: once
D: NA
J: TRBJ1-6
V: TRBV12-3/TRBV12-4
length: 15
DNA: TGTGCCAGCAGTCGGATAGGGGAGTTAAATTCACCCCTCCAGTTT
CDR3: CASSRIGELNSPLQF

size: NA
D: NA
J: TRBJ2-5
V: TRBV11-1
length: 12
DNA: TGTGCCAGCGACTCTGGCGCTATGACCCAGTACTTC
CDR3: CASDSGAMTQYF

size: NA
D: TRBD1
J: TRBJ1-6
V: TRBV5-1
length: 15
DNA: TGCGCCAGCAGCCCGGGACAGGGGAATAGTTCACCCTTCCACTTT
CDR3: CASSPGQGNSSPFHF

size: once
D: NA
J: TRBJ2-1
V: TRBV29-1
length: 14
DNA: TGCAACGCAAACTCAGGGACTCACGACAATGAGCAGTTCTTC
CDR3: CNANSGTHDNEQFF

size: NA
D: NA
J: TRBJ2-3
V: TRBV5-1
length: 14
DNA: TGCGCCAGCAGCCTCACCTGGAGCGGAGATACGCAGTATTTT
CDR3: CASSLTWSGDTQYF

size: NA
D: TRBD2
J: TRBJ2-1
V: TRBV2
length: 15
DNA: TGTGCCAGCAGTGAGACTAGCGTACCCCACAATGAGCAGTTGTTC
CDR3: CASSETSVPHNEQLF

size: NA
D: NA
J: TRBJ2-5
V: TRBV6-5
length: 13
DNA: TGTGCCAGCAGTTACCCGGGGGCGAAGACCCAGTATTTC
CDR3: CASSYPGAKTQYF

size: NA
D: TRBD2
J: TRBJ2-7
V: TRBV4-3
length: 15
DNA: TGCGCCAGCAACCAAGATCGGGCTAGCGGCTATGAGCAGTACTTC
CDR3: CASNQDRASGYEQYF

size: NA
D: TRBD1
J: TRBJ2-3
V: TRBV6-6
length: 17
DNA: TGTGCCAGCAGTTATTCTCCCGGACAGGCGTATGCAGATACGCAGTATTTT
CDR3: CASSYSPGQAYADTQYF

size: once
D: TRBD1
J: TRBJ2-7
V: TRBV6-6
length: 15
DNA: TGTGCCAGCAATCCGCGACAGGGACCGTTCTACGAGCAATACTTC
CDR3: CASNPRQGPFYEQYF

size: NA
D: NA
J: TRBJ1-2
V: TRBV6-5
length: 13
DNA: TGTGCCAGCAACTCGCTATACAGCTATGGCTACACCTTC
CDR3: CASNSLYSYGYTF

size: NA
D: NA
J: TRBJ2-6
V: TRBV6-5
length: 19
DNA: TGTGCCAGCAGCCCACCCTGGGCAGGGCCCTTATCTGGGGCCAACGTCCTGGCTTTC
CDR3: CASSPPWAGPLSGANVLAF

size: few
D: NA
J: TRBJ2-3
V: TRBV29-1
length: 15
DNA: TGCAGCGTTACCCCCCTGCAGGGAAGAATAGATACACAGTATTTT
CDR3: CSVTPLQGRIDTQYF

size: NA
D: TRBD1
J: TRBJ2-4
V: TRBV29-1
length: 13
DNA: TGCAGCGATAAGGACAGGTGGATGAACATTCAGTACTTC
CDR3: CSDKDRWMNIQYF

size: NA
D: NA
J: TRBJ1-1
V: TRBV12-3/TRBV12-4
length: 14
DNA: TGTGCCAGCAGTCCCCTCAGGGTAGGCACTGAAGCTTTCTTT
CDR3: CASSPLRVGTEAFF

size: NA
D: NA
J: TRBJ1-5
V: TRBV10-2
length: 16
DNA: TGCACCAGCAGTGATATGGGGGCGACTGGCAATCAGCCCCAGCATTTT
CDR3: CTSSDMGATGNQPQHF

size: NA
D: NA
J: TRBJ2-1
V: TRBV4-3
length: 16
DNA: TGTGCCAGCAGCCAAGATAGGAGTGGGTTTCACAAAGAGCAGTTCTTC
CDR3: CASSQDRSGFHKEQFF